Listed below are T cell receptor beta chains from one sample, sequenced in a study of identical twins. TCRdb independently ran MiXCR on the 5' RACE reads; one entry per CDR3 protein. The sample yields around 370,000 distinct CDR3 sequences, 7% to 9.5% seen once. The material sequenced was naive T cells sorted from blood. All receptors come from a woman aged 50 to 60 in good health. CDR3s include the opening cysteine and the closing phenylalanine or tryptophan. Each record gives: CDR3 protein, CDR3 DNA, CDR3 length, V gene, clone size, J gene, D gene. D genes are given only for firm matches. Where a row states a size, it is once, few, many or the class of an expanded clone; other rows omit it.

CAARGSGPSTDTQYF	TGTGCCGCCCGGGGGAGCGGACCCTCCACAGATACGCAGTATTTT	15	TRBV2	few	TRBJ2-3	.
CAISEPTESTDTQYF	TGTGCCATCAGTGAACCGACAGAGAGCACAGATACGCAGTATTTT	15	TRBV10-3	.	TRBJ2-3	.
CASSSGELGRIPSTNEKLFF	TGTGCCAGCAGCTCCGGAGAACTCGGCCGGATCCCATCAACTAATGAAAAACTGTTTTTT	20	TRBV7-9	many	TRBJ1-4	.
CASSERTIGETQYF	TGTGCCAGCAGTGAACGGACTATCGGAGAGACCCAGTACTTC	14	TRBV2	many	TRBJ2-5	.
CSAIPSGTPDTQYF	TGCAGTGCTATTCCTAGCGGGACCCCCGATACGCAGTATTTT	14	TRBV20-1	.	TRBJ2-3	TRBD2
CASSLRPNQPQHF	TGCGCCAGCAGCTTGAGACCTAATCAGCCCCAGCATTTT	13	TRBV5-1	.	TRBJ1-5	.
CASTPTPGGMGNIQYF	TGTGCCAGCACCCCCACCCCAGGGGGCATGGGAAACATTCAGTACTTC	16	TRBV2	few	TRBJ2-4	TRBD1
CASSPAVGVAYNEQFF	TGTGCCAGCAGCCCGGCTGTGGGGGTAGCCTACAATGAGCAGTTCTTC	16	TRBV7-9	few	TRBJ2-1	.
CASSNRIGLAVDEQFF	TGTGCCAGTAGTAACCGGATCGGACTAGCGGTCGATGAGCAGTTCTTC	16	TRBV19	few	TRBJ2-1	TRBD2
CSARTAGGLFYNEQFF	TGCAGTGCTAGAACAGCGGGAGGTCTTTTTTACAATGAGCAGTTCTTC	16	TRBV20-1	few	TRBJ2-1	TRBD2
CASSYSTQNEQFF	TGTGCCAGCAGTTACTCGACTCAAAATGAGCAGTTCTTC	13	TRBV6-5	few	TRBJ2-1	.
CASSLGAHSGELFF	TGCGCCAGCAGCTTGGGTGCCCACTCCGGGGAGCTGTTTTTT	14	TRBV5-1	.	TRBJ2-2	.
CSASSRGQPQHF	TGCAGTGCTAGCAGCAGGGGTCAGCCCCAGCATTTT	12	TRBV20-1	.	TRBJ1-5	.
CASSPQPAGQSYEQYF	TGCGCCAGCAGTCCTCAACCAGCGGGACAGTCCTACGAGCAGTACTTC	16	TRBV5-1	.	TRBJ2-7	.
CASSLLAGRPGDPAQSSYNEQFF	TGCGCCAGCAGCTTACTCGCGGGACGTCCAGGGGATCCGGCCCAATCCTCCTACAATGAGCAGTTCTTC	23	TRBV5-1	.	TRBJ2-1	.
CASSQGDEQFF	TGTGCCAGCAGCCAGGGGGATGAGCAGTTCTTC	11	TRBV3-1	many	TRBJ2-1	.
CASSGTGVAAPYGYTF	TGCGCCAGCAGCGGAACAGGGGTGGCGGCTCCCTATGGCTACACCTTC	16	TRBV5-1	many	TRBJ1-2	TRBD1
CASSLGGTGMGSPLHF	TGTGCCAGCAGTTTAGGGGGTACCGGTATGGGGTCACCCCTCCACTTT	16	TRBV27	few	TRBJ1-6	.
CASSLGWQGANEQFF	TGTGCCAGCAGCTTAGGTTGGCAGGGGGCCAATGAGCAGTTCTTC	15	TRBV7-8	many	TRBJ2-1	TRBD1
CASSLPGMATNEKLFF	TGTGCCAGCAGCTTGCCGGGGATGGCAACTAATGAAAAACTGTTTTTT	16	TRBV5-5	few	TRBJ1-4	.
CASSPEGPNSYGYTF	TGTGCCAGCAGTCCCGAGGGGCCGAACTCCTATGGCTACACCTTC	15	TRBV12-3/TRBV12-4	many	TRBJ1-2	.
CASSVGGLGGYTF	TGTGCCAGCAGCGTAGGAGGGCTTGGTGGCTACACCTTC	13	TRBV9	few	TRBJ1-2	.
CATSRSRQGVGTQYF	TGTGCCACCAGCAGATCCCGACAGGGTGTGGGGACCCAGTACTTC	15	TRBV15	.	TRBJ2-5	TRBD1
CASSVDRGNQPQHF	TGTGCCAGTAGTGTAGACAGGGGCAATCAGCCCCAGCATTTT	14	TRBV19	.	TRBJ1-5	TRBD1
CASSLLGSNTDTQYF	TGCGCCAGCAGCTTGTTGGGGAGTAACACAGATACGCAGTATTTT	15	TRBV5-1	.	TRBJ2-3	.
CASSEYGGTRREKLFF	TGTGCCAGCAGTGAATATGGTGGGACTCGCCGGGAAAAACTGTTTTTT	16	TRBV25-1	.	TRBJ1-4	.
CASSSRGRTNTGELFF	TGCGCCAGCAGCTCCAGGGGTCGGACGAACACCGGGGAGCTGTTTTTT	16	TRBV5-1	.	TRBJ2-2	.
CASSGRLAGDTGELFF	TGTGCCAGCAGCGGGCGACTAGCGGGGGACACCGGGGAGCTGTTTTTT	16	TRBV7-3	few	TRBJ2-2	TRBD2
CASSRLDSIRFF	TGCGCCAGCAGCCGATTGGACTCAATACGGTTCTTC	12	TRBV5-1	.	TRBJ2-1	.
CASSGLAASTDTQYF	TGTGCCAGCAGCGGACTAGCGGCTAGCACAGATACGCAGTATTTT	15	TRBV6-5	many	TRBJ2-3	TRBD2
CASSPGTGGAAQYF	TGCGCCAGCAGCCCCGGGACAGGGGGAGCTGCGCAGTATTTT	14	TRBV5-1	.	TRBJ2-3	TRBD1
CSVQLRFTDTQYF	TGCAGCGTCCAACTGCGGTTCACAGATACGCAGTATTTT	13	TRBV29-1	.	TRBJ2-3	.
CASSIYSGRAMYADTQYF	TGTGCCAGCAGTATCTATAGCGGGAGGGCCATGTACGCTGATACGCAGTATTTT	18	TRBV12-3/TRBV12-4	few	TRBJ2-3	TRBD2
CASSYRDDNEQFF	TGTGCCAGCAGTTACCGGGACGACAATGAGCAGTTCTTC	13	TRBV6-6	many	TRBJ2-1	.
CASSEGSGDPYSNQPQHF	TGTGCCAGCAGCGAGGGATCGGGGGATCCATATAGCAATCAGCCCCAGCATTTT	18	TRBV7-2	.	TRBJ1-5	.
CSVDGTSGFQETQYF	TGCAGCGTTGATGGGACTAGCGGATTTCAAGAGACCCAGTACTTC	15	TRBV29-1	.	TRBJ2-5	TRBD2
CSVGGRGPNEQFF	TGCAGCGTTGGAGGGAGGGGGCCCAATGAGCAGTTCTTC	13	TRBV29-1	few	TRBJ2-1	.